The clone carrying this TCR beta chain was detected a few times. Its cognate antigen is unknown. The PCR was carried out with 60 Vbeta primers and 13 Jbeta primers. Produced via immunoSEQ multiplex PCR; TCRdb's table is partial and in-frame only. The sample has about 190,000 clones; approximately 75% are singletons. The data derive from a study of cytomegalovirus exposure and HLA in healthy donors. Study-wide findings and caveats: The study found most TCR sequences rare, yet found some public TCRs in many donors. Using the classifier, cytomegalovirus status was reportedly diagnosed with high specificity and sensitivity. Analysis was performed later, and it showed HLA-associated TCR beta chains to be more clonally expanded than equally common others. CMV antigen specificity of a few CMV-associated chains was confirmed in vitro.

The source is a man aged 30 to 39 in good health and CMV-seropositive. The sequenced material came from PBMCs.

The CDR3 DNA sequence: TGTGCCAGCAGTTTGGAGAGTTTCGAAGAGACCCAGTACTTC. Residues: CASSLESFEETQYF. The chain links TRBV28 to TRBJ2-5; D ambiguous. V dropped 3 bases and J dropped 3 bases, with 11 bases sitting between them. Per the germline V gene, CDR1 is MDHEN and CDR2 is SYDVKM. The CDR3 contains 14 residues.